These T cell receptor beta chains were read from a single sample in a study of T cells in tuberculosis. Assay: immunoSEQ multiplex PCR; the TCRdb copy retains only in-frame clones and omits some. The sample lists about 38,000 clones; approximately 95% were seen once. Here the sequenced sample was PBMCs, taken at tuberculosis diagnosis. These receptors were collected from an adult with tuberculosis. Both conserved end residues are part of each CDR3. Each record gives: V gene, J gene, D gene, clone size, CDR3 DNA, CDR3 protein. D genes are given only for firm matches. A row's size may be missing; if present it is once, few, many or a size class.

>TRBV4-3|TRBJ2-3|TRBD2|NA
TGCGCCAGCAGCCAAGATAGCGGGACCACAGATACGCAGTATTTT
CASSQDSGTTDTQYF
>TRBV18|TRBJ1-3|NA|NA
TGTGCCAGCTCACCTGTCGGTTCCTCTGGAAACACCATATATTTT
CASSPVGSSGNTIYF
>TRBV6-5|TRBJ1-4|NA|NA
TGTGCCAGCAGCCCTCGGGGTACTAATGAAAAACTGTTTTTT
CASSPRGTNEKLFF
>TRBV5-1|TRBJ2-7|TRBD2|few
TGCGCCAGCAGCCCGCGGGGGGACCAATACGAGCAGTACTTC
CASSPRGDQYEQYF
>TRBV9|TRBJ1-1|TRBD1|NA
TGTGCCAGCAGCGGAGGGGTCAGGGGGCTCACTGAAGCTTTCTTT
CASSGGVRGLTEAFF
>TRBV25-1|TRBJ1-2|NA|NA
TGTGCCAGCGAGGACAGTAGCTATGGCTACACCTTC
CASEDSSYGYTF
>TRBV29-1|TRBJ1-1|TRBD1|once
TGCAGCGTTCGGACAGGAGCAACGTTGAACACTGAAGCTTTCTTT
CSVRTGATLNTEAFF
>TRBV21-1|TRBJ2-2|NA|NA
TGTGCCAGCAGCAGCCGGGACAGCCCCACCGGGGAGCTGTTTTTT
CASSSRDSPTGELFF
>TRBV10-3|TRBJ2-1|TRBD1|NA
TGTGCCATCAGTGATGGAGGGACAGGGTCATGGGAGCAGTTCTTC
CAISDGGTGSWEQFF
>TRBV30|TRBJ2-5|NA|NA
TGTGCCTGGAGTGTACCAGGCCTGTTAGACCAAGAGACCCAGTACTTC
CAWSVPGLLDQETQYF
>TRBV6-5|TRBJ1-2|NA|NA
TGTGCCAGCAGTGGGCGGGGGGATTCGGAAGGCTACACCTTC
CASSGRGDSEGYTF
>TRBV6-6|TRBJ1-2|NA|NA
TGTGCCAGCAGTCGACAGTTGGACTATGGCTACACCTTC
CASSRQLDYGYTF
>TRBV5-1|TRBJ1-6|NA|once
TGCGCCAGCAGTCGGGAGGGTAGTTCACCCCTCCACTTT
CASSREGSSPLHF
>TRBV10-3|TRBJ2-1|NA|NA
TGTGCCATCACAGCACAGGGTTCCTCCTACAATGAGCAGTTCTTC
CAITAQGSSYNEQFF
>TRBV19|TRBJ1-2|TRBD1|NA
TGTGCCAGTAGTGTTACAGGGGAGGCTTACGATGGCTACACCTTC
CASSVTGEAYDGYTF
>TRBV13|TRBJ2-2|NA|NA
TGTGCCAGCAGAGGGGATCGTGCACAGGTCCACACCGGGGAGCTGTTTTTT
CASRGDRAQVHTGELFF
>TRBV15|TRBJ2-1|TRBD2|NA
TGTGCCACCAGCAGAGACCGAGGACTAGCGGGGGTGAATGAGCAGTTCTTC
CATSRDRGLAGVNEQFF
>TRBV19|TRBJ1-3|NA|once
TGTGCCAGTTTGTCGGGAGGCACTGGAAACACCATATATTTT
CASLSGGTGNTIYF
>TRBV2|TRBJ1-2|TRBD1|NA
TGTGCCAGCAGTTATTCGACAGGGTACTATGGCTACACCTTC
CASSYSTGYYGYTF
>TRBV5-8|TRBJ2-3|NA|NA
TGTGCCAGCAGCTATCAAACAGGGATTGATACGCAGTATTTT
CASSYQTGIDTQYF
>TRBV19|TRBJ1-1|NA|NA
TGTGCCTCCGAGGCCTTTGGGAGCACTGAAGCTTTCTTT
CASEAFGSTEAFF
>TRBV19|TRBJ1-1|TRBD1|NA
TGTGCCAGTAGTGCGCAGGGGGCCACTGAAGCTTTCTTT
CASSAQGATEAFF
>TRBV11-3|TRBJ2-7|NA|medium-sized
TGTGCCAGCACCGTACAGGGTGGCCACGAGCAGTACTTC
CASTVQGGHEQYF
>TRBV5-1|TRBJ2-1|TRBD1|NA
TGCGCCAGCAGCTCGGAGGGGACAGGGGGTAATGAGCAGTTCTTC
CASSSEGTGGNEQFF
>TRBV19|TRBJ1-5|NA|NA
TGTGCCAGTGAACAGTATAGCAATCAGCCCCAGCATTTT
CASEQYSNQPQHF
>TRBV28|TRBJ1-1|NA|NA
TGTGCCAGCAGTTTAACGGCGGGGGGGCACACTGAAGCTTTCTTT
CASSLTAGGHTEAFF
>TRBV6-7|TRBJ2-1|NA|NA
TGTGCCAGCAGTTACTCAATCATGAGGGATGAGCAGTTCTTC
CASSYSIMRDEQFF
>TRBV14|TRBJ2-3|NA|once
TGTGCCAGCAGCCAAGATCCGGGGGTAGTGAGTGATACGCAGTATTTT
CASSQDPGVVSDTQYF
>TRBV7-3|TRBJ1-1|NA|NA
TGTGCCAGCACCGAACAACCAGGGGATTACACTGAAGCTTTCTTT
CASTEQPGDYTEAFF
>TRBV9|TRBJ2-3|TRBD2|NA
TGTGCCAGCAGCGTTGGGGGGGTAGGCACAGATACGCAGTATTTT
CASSVGGVGTDTQYF
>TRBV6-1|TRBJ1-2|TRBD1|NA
TGTGCCAGCAGTGAACTGGGACAGGGAATCATATCCTATGGCTACACCTTC
CASSELGQGIISYGYTF
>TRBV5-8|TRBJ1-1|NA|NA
TGTGCCAGCAGCTTGCTTTTCGGGGCTTTCTTT
CASSLLFGAFF
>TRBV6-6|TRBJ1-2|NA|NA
TGTGCCAGCAGCCCCAGACAGTTAGGTATCTATGGCTACACCTTC
CASSPRQLGIYGYTF
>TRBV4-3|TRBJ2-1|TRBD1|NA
TGCGCCAGCAGCCAAACTGGACAGGGGGTTAACTACAATGAGCAGTTCTTC
CASSQTGQGVNYNEQFF
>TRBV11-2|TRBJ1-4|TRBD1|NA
TGTGCCAGCAGCCAAGATTGGGACAGGGATGAAAAACTGTTTTTT
CASSQDWDRDEKLFF
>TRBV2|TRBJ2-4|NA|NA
TGTGCCAGCAGTTTTAGTCAGGGGGCCAAAAACATTCAGTACTTC
CASSFSQGAKNIQYF
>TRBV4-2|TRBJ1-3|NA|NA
TGTGCCAGCAGCCAAGATTTAAGGGGTTTGGAAGGAAACACCATATATTTT
CASSQDLRGLEGNTIYF
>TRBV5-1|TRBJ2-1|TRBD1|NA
TGCGCCAGCAGACTCTGGGACAGGAATGAGCAGTTCTTC
CASRLWDRNEQFF
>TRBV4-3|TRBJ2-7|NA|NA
TGCGCCAGCAGCCAAGATCGGGGTTCCTACGAGCAGTACTTC
CASSQDRGSYEQYF
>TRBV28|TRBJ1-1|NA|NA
TGTGCCAGCTCAGGGGTCAGGAGCATGAACACTGAAGCTTTCTTT
CASSGVRSMNTEAFF
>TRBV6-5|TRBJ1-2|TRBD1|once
TGTGCCAGCAGTTACAGGCAGGGGGTAGGAGGCTACACCTTC
CASSYRQGVGGYTF
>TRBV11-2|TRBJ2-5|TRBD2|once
TGTGCCAGCAGCCCCGGGACTAGTCGGCTTGGGACCCAGTACTTC
CASSPGTSRLGTQYF
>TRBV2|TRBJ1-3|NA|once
TGTGCCAGCAGTGAAGCATATCCAGGGTCTGGAAACACCATATATTTT
CASSEAYPGSGNTIYF
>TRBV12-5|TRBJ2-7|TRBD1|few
TGTGCTAGTGGGGGACAGTCCTACGAGCAGTACTTC
CASGGQSYEQYF
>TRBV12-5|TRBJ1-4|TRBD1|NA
TGTGCTAGTGCTCGGGGACAGGGGAATGAAAAACTGTTTTTT
CASARGQGNEKLFF
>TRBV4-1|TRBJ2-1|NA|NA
TGCGCCAGCAGCCAAGATCTAGGGGCATCCTACAATGAGCAGTTCTTC
CASSQDLGASYNEQFF